These T cell receptor beta chains were read from a single sample in a study of CD8+ T cells in alopecia areata. The method was immunoSEQ multiplex PCR; TCRdb's version includes in-frame clones alone and lacks a portion of them. The sample shows approximately 180,000 clones, about 53% of them seen only once. Sequences were derived from CD8+ T cells sorted from blood, sampled at week 24, from a patient treated with tofacitinib. The source is a human donor with alopecia areata. Each CDR3 is given with its conserved first and last residue. A D gene is named only where the DNA matches it firmly. Clone size is stated in some rows and not others, as once, few, many or a class when expanded.

j_gene: TRBJ2-3; d_gene: NA; v_gene: TRBV23-1; abundance: NA; CDR3nt: TGCGCCAGCAGTCAGCCCCCGGTGGGGGCACCATCTACGCAGTATTTT; CDR3aa: CASSQPPVGAPSTQYF
j_gene: TRBJ1-1; d_gene: NA; v_gene: TRBV27; abundance: NA; CDR3nt: TGTGCCAGCAGTCATTCCGGGACACCTACTGAAGCTTTCTTT; CDR3aa: CASSHSGTPTEAFF
j_gene: TRBJ2-3; d_gene: NA; v_gene: TRBV4-3; abundance: NA; CDR3nt: TGCGCCAGCAGCCAAGATGGGGATGGAGTTACAACGCAGTATTTT; CDR3aa: CASSQDGDGVTTQYF
j_gene: TRBJ2-5; d_gene: NA; v_gene: TRBV7-6; abundance: NA; CDR3nt: TGTGCCAGCAGCGAATACGGGGAGACCCAGTACTTC; CDR3aa: CASSEYGETQYF
j_gene: TRBJ1-5; d_gene: NA; v_gene: TRBV7-2; abundance: few; CDR3nt: TGTGCCAGCAGCTTATGGTCGAGCGGGGGCAATCAGCCCCAGCATTTT; CDR3aa: CASSLWSSGGNQPQHF
j_gene: TRBJ2-2; d_gene: TRBD1; v_gene: TRBV4-3; abundance: NA; CDR3nt: TGCGCCAGCAGTGCGGGACAGGGCGGCACCGGGGAGCTGTTTTTT; CDR3aa: CASSAGQGGTGELFF
j_gene: TRBJ1-1; d_gene: NA; v_gene: TRBV25-1; abundance: few; CDR3nt: TGTGCCAGCTCTGGGACCAGTGAGTACACTGAAGCTTTCTTT; CDR3aa: CASSGTSEYTEAFF
j_gene: TRBJ2-3; d_gene: TRBD2; v_gene: TRBV9; abundance: NA; CDR3nt: TGTGCCAGCAGCCCTGGGACTAGCGGGGATACGCAGTATTTT; CDR3aa: CASSPGTSGDTQYF
j_gene: TRBJ1-6; d_gene: TRBD1; v_gene: TRBV7-9; abundance: NA; CDR3nt: TGTGCCAGCAGCTCAGACAGGGCGCTGGACAATTCACCCCTCCACTTT; CDR3aa: CASSSDRALDNSPLHF
j_gene: TRBJ2-7; d_gene: NA; v_gene: TRBV10-1; abundance: once; CDR3nt: TGCGCCAGCAGCCAGACAGGTTCCCACGAGCAGTACTTC; CDR3aa: CASSQTGSHEQYF
j_gene: TRBJ2-3; d_gene: NA; v_gene: TRBV6-5; abundance: NA; CDR3nt: TGTGCCAGCAGGGCAAAATACGGCCACACAGATACGCAGTATTTT; CDR3aa: CASRAKYGHTDTQYF
j_gene: TRBJ2-3; d_gene: NA; v_gene: TRBV9; abundance: few; CDR3nt: TGTGCCAGCAGCGGCGCATCTGGGGCAGATACGCAGTATTTT; CDR3aa: CASSGASGADTQYF
j_gene: TRBJ1-5; d_gene: NA; v_gene: TRBV30; abundance: NA; CDR3nt: TGTGCCTGGAGTCCCTGGGGAGAGCAGCCCCAGCATTTT; CDR3aa: CAWSPWGEQPQHF
j_gene: TRBJ1-1; d_gene: NA; v_gene: TRBV5-1; abundance: once; CDR3nt: TGCGCCAGCAGCTTGGCGTGGAACACTGAAGCTTTCTTT; CDR3aa: CASSLAWNTEAFF
j_gene: TRBJ2-7; d_gene: TRBD1; v_gene: TRBV9; abundance: NA; CDR3nt: TGTGCCAGCAGCCCGACAGGGGTCGAGCAGTACTTC; CDR3aa: CASSPTGVEQYF
j_gene: TRBJ2-7; d_gene: NA; v_gene: TRBV2; abundance: NA; CDR3nt: TGTGCCAGCAGTGGGACGACAGGCCGAAGATCCTACGAGCAGTACTTC; CDR3aa: CASSGTTGRRSYEQYF
j_gene: TRBJ1-2; d_gene: NA; v_gene: TRBV5-6; abundance: few; CDR3nt: TGTGCCAGCAGACCCGACCTCGAGGGCTGGGTTAATGGCTACACCTTC; CDR3aa: CASRPDLEGWVNGYTF
j_gene: TRBJ2-1; d_gene: TRBD2; v_gene: TRBV27; abundance: NA; CDR3nt: TGTGCCAGCAGCCGGGGGGACGCCACCTACAATGAGCAGTTCTTC; CDR3aa: CASSRGDATYNEQFF
j_gene: TRBJ2-3; d_gene: NA; v_gene: TRBV29-1; abundance: NA; CDR3nt: TGCAGCGTTGAAGTTAGCACAGATACGCAGTATTTT; CDR3aa: CSVEVSTDTQYF
j_gene: TRBJ2-2; d_gene: NA; v_gene: TRBV4-1; abundance: NA; CDR3nt: TGCGCCAGCAGCCAAGACGATCGCGGATTAACCACCGGGGAGCTGTTTTTT; CDR3aa: CASSQDDRGLTTGELFF
j_gene: TRBJ1-1; d_gene: NA; v_gene: TRBV9; abundance: NA; CDR3nt: TGTGCCAGCGGAGGAGGGAACACTGAAGCTTTCTTT; CDR3aa: CASGGGNTEAFF
j_gene: TRBJ2-1; d_gene: NA; v_gene: TRBV20-1; abundance: few; CDR3nt: TGCAGTGCTCTTAACAATGAGCAGTTCTTC; CDR3aa: CSALNNEQFF
j_gene: TRBJ2-7; d_gene: NA; v_gene: TRBV19; abundance: NA; CDR3nt: TGTGCCAGTAGTATTGGGAACGAGCAGTACTTC; CDR3aa: CASSIGNEQYF
j_gene: TRBJ2-1; d_gene: NA; v_gene: TRBV2; abundance: NA; CDR3nt: TGTGCCAGCAGGGAAAGAGGAAGCTCCTACAATGAGCAGTTCTTC; CDR3aa: CASRERGSSYNEQFF
j_gene: TRBJ2-1; d_gene: TRBD1; v_gene: TRBV6-6; abundance: NA; CDR3nt: TGTGCCAGCAGGGACAGGGCTCGAAATGAGCAGTTCTTC; CDR3aa: CASRDRARNEQFF
j_gene: TRBJ1-2; d_gene: TRBD1; v_gene: TRBV14; abundance: NA; CDR3nt: TGTGCCAGCAGCCAACTGCCCCTCGGGACAGGCGGCGTCTACACCTTC; CDR3aa: CASSQLPLGTGGVYTF
j_gene: TRBJ2-2; d_gene: NA; v_gene: TRBV6-6; abundance: NA; CDR3nt: TGTGCCAGCCGACAGGAGTACACCGGGGAGCTGTTTTTT; CDR3aa: CASRQEYTGELFF
j_gene: TRBJ1-1; d_gene: NA; v_gene: TRBV30; abundance: NA; CDR3nt: TGTGCCTGGAGTGGAGTAGGTGATTTCGAAGCTTTCTTT; CDR3aa: CAWSGVGDFEAFF
j_gene: TRBJ2-5; d_gene: TRBD1; v_gene: TRBV25-1; abundance: NA; CDR3nt: TGTGCCAGCAGTGAAGATAAGGACAGGGTGGAGACCCAGTACTTC; CDR3aa: CASSEDKDRVETQYF
j_gene: TRBJ2-1; d_gene: NA; v_gene: TRBV30; abundance: NA; CDR3nt: TGTGCCTGGAGTGAAGACGTGTACAATGAGCAGTTCTTC; CDR3aa: CAWSEDVYNEQFF
j_gene: TRBJ2-1; d_gene: TRBD1; v_gene: TRBV5-6; abundance: few; CDR3nt: TGTGCCAGCAGCCCTGACAGGGGCTCCTACAATGAGCAGTTCTTC; CDR3aa: CASSPDRGSYNEQFF
j_gene: TRBJ2-7; d_gene: NA; v_gene: TRBV4-3; abundance: NA; CDR3nt: TGCGCCAGCAGCCAAGATGGCCGAAAGAGGATAGAGCAGTACTTC; CDR3aa: CASSQDGRKRIEQYF
j_gene: TRBJ2-2; d_gene: NA; v_gene: TRBV6-1; abundance: NA; CDR3nt: TGTGCCAGCAGCTACCGGCAGAAGTACACCGGGGAGCTGTTTTTT; CDR3aa: CASSYRQKYTGELFF
j_gene: TRBJ2-7; d_gene: NA; v_gene: TRBV23-1; abundance: NA; CDR3nt: TGCGCCAGCAGTTTTCACGGTTCTAGGAAGCAGTACTTC; CDR3aa: CASSFHGSRKQYF
j_gene: TRBJ2-7; d_gene: TRBD1; v_gene: TRBV29-1; abundance: few; CDR3nt: TGCAGCGTTGGGGCAGGGGGCTACGAGCAGTACTTC; CDR3aa: CSVGAGGYEQYF
j_gene: TRBJ2-2; d_gene: NA; v_gene: TRBV19; abundance: NA; CDR3nt: TGTGCCAGTAGTACTGTAGCGACCACCGGGGAGCTGTTTTTT; CDR3aa: CASSTVATTGELFF
j_gene: TRBJ2-2; d_gene: NA; v_gene: TRBV9; abundance: NA; CDR3nt: TGTGCCAGCAGCGTCCGTACAGCGAACACCGGGGAGCTGTTTTTT; CDR3aa: CASSVRTANTGELFF
j_gene: TRBJ1-1; d_gene: TRBD1; v_gene: TRBV27; abundance: NA; CDR3nt: TGTGCCAGCGGAACAGGGGGCTCTGAAGCTTTCTTT; CDR3aa: CASGTGGSEAFF
j_gene: TRBJ1-2; d_gene: TRBD1; v_gene: TRBV4-3; abundance: NA; CDR3nt: TGCGCCAGCAGCCCGGGACAGGGCGGTGGCTATGGCTACACCTTC; CDR3aa: CASSPGQGGGYGYTF
j_gene: TRBJ2-5; d_gene: NA; v_gene: TRBV2; abundance: NA; CDR3nt: TGTGCCACCCCACGAGGGGGGGAGAGTAAGACCCAGTACTTC; CDR3aa: CATPRGGESKTQYF
j_gene: TRBJ1-5; d_gene: TRBD1; v_gene: TRBV4-1; abundance: once; CDR3nt: TGCGCCAGCAGTCGACAGGGGAGCAATCAGCCCCAGCATTTT; CDR3aa: CASSRQGSNQPQHF